This T cell receptor (beta chain) originates from a study of T cell repertoires in cytomegalovirus infection. On the study more broadly: HLA-B-restricted CMV epitopes that are well studied, plus recently identified HLA-C-restricted ones, were used by the study.

This CDR3 is 12 amino acids long. Germline V gene lookup returns CDR1 DFQATT and CDR2 SNEGSKA (reference sequence). TCRdb ran MiXCR on the reads and lists one entry per CDR3 protein. The sample has approximately 89,000 distinct CDR3 sequences; 25% to 30% are singletons. Study-wide findings and caveats: Adding up the frequency of public TCR beta families identified people who carried CMV plus the relevant HLA. Ex vivo, HLA-C-restricted CMV-specific TCR beta clonotypes prevailed over the rest of the response.

For this clonotype: Antigen unknown. At one boundary the junction diverges from the germline segment, which might be a read error.

The sample consisted of CD8+ T cells from cultured PBMCs, taken from culture after CMV antigen stimulation. The sequence was obtained from a human donor in good health (CMV status not recorded). Some clones in this sample may be carry-over from other donors' samples. The chain employs TRBV20-1 and TRBJ2-7; a possible D gene is TRBD2 (5 bases). This CDR3 reads CCALRGTYEQYF. DNA for the CDR3: TGCTGTGCCCTCAGAGGGACCTACGAGCAGTACTTC.